The rows below give T cell receptor beta chains drawn from one sample of a study of T cells after yellow fever vaccination. TCRdb used MiXCR to reprocess the 5' RACE reads, holding one entry per CDR3 protein. The table shows about 68,000 distinct CDR3 sequences, with just over 6.5% occurring only once. Material: CD8+ T cells sorted from PBMCs, obtained about 49 days after the first yellow fever vaccination. All receptors derive from a man aged 18 to 30 who received the YFV17D yellow fever vaccine. The CDR3 runs from the conserved cysteine through the conserved F or W. The D gene is left open where the match is weak. Size is omitted from some rows. Given values are once, few, many or a class for expanded clones.

abundance | d_gene | j_gene | v_gene | CDR3aa | CDR3nt
many | TRBD1 | TRBJ2-7 | TRBV20-1 | CSARSRDSTYEQYF | TGCAGTGCTAGGTCCCGGGACAGCACCTACGAGCAGTACTTC
few | TRBD1 | TRBJ1-2 | TRBV7-2 | CASSLPGQGDGYTF | TGTGCCAGCAGCTTACCCGGACAGGGCGACGGCTACACCTTC
many | NA | TRBJ2-3 | TRBV4-3 | CASSQEGGTDTQYF | TGCGCCAGCAGCCAAGAGGGTGGCACAGATACGCAGTATTTT
many | TRBD2 | TRBJ2-1 | TRBV6-5 | CASSYSSGGNNEQFF | TGTGCCAGCAGTTACTCTAGCGGGGGGAACAATGAGCAGTTCTTC
many | NA | TRBJ2-1 | TRBV6-2/TRBV6-3 | CADGGGSEFF | TGTGCCGACGGAGGGGGTTCCGAGTTCTTC
NA | TRBD2 | TRBJ2-7 | TRBV20-1 | CSARDPLAGDFYEQYF | TGCAGTGCTAGAGATCCGCTAGCGGGGGACTTCTACGAGCAGTACTTC
few | TRBD1 | TRBJ2-5 | TRBV20-1 | CSARGGTGPETQYF | TGCAGTGCTAGGGGCGGGACAGGGCCAGAGACCCAGTACTTC
many | NA | TRBJ1-6 | TRBV6-2/TRBV6-3 | CASSYSVGTRYNSPLHF | TGTGCCAGCAGTTACTCGGTCGGGACAAGATATAATTCACCCCTCCACTTT
many | NA | TRBJ1-6 | TRBV7-9 | CASSLSDLGGESPLHF | TGTGCCAGCAGCTTAAGTGACTTGGGGGGGGAATCACCCCTCCACTTT
NA | TRBD2 | TRBJ2-7 | TRBV20-1 | CSARVLAGDRDEQYF | TGCAGTGCTAGGGTACTAGCGGGGGATCGCGACGAGCAGTACTTC
many | TRBD1 | TRBJ2-7 | TRBV9 | CASSVSGGPYEQYF | TGTGCCAGCAGCGTGTCAGGGGGCCCCTACGAGCAGTACTTC
few | NA | TRBJ1-1 | TRBV5-4 | CASSPGVGDTEAFF | TGTGCCAGCAGCCCAGGAGTGGGAGACACTGAAGCTTTCTTT
NA | NA | TRBJ1-1 | TRBV5-6 | CASSLSPWPSTEAFF | TGTGCCAGCTCACTATCCCCATGGCCCTCGACTGAAGCTTTCTTT
few | NA | TRBJ1-6 | TRBV7-9 | CASSLARQVDNSPLHF | TGTGCCAGCAGCTTAGCCCGACAGGTGGATAATTCACCCCTCCACTTT
many | NA | TRBJ2-3 | TRBV3-1 | CASSQLDSSTDTQYF | TGTGCCAGCAGCCAGCTGGACAGTAGCACAGATACGCAGTATTTT
many | TRBD2 | TRBJ2-3 | TRBV5-6 | CASSLESSGGQGGRYF | TGTGCCAGCAGCTTGGAATCTAGCGGGGGCCAGGGGGGTCGGTATTTT
once | NA | TRBJ2-1 | TRBV12-3/TRBV12-4 | CASSFWNEQFF | TGTGCCAGCAGTTTTTGGAATGAGCAGTTCTTC
few | TRBD1 | TRBJ2-5 | TRBV4-1 | CASSQRDRAQETQYF | TGCGCCAGCAGCCAGAGGGACAGGGCACAAGAGACCCAGTACTTC
many | NA | TRBJ1-1 | TRBV4-1 | CASSQYSNMNTEAFF | TGCGCCAGCAGCCAATACAGTAATATGAACACTGAAGCTTTCTTT
NA | TRBD2 | TRBJ2-1 | TRBV9 | CASSVRGGGLNRNEQFF | TGTGCCAGCAGCGTAAGGGGCGGGGGGTTGAATAGGAATGAGCAGTTCTTC
NA | NA | TRBJ1-6 | TRBV12-3/TRBV12-4 | CASSIRVSLENSPLHF | TGTGCCAGTTCCATACGGGTGTCCTTGGAGAATTCACCCCTCCACTTT
many | NA | TRBJ2-1 | TRBV20-1 | CSASSGSHGNEQFF | TGCAGTGCTTCCTCCGGGTCCCATGGCAATGAGCAGTTCTTC
many | NA | TRBJ1-1 | TRBV20-1 | CSARDTRDTTEAFF | TGCAGTGCTAGAGACACACGGGACACAACTGAAGCTTTCTTT
many | TRBD1 | TRBJ1-5 | TRBV20-1 | CSAPGTGGNQPQHF | TGCAGTGCTCCCGGGACAGGGGGAAATCAGCCCCAGCATTTT
many | NA | TRBJ1-2 | TRBV7-9 | CASYTGLEKGYTF | TGTGCCAGCTACACGGGACTTGAGAAGGGCTACACCTTC
many | TRBD1 | TRBJ2-1 | TRBV29-1 | CSVDEGAAYNEQFF | TGCAGCGTTGACGAGGGGGCCGCCTACAATGAGCAGTTCTTC
many | NA | TRBJ2-2 | TRBV5-1 | CASSFSELAGELFF | TGCGCCAGCAGCTTTTCAGAGTTGGCCGGGGAGCTGTTTTTT
NA | NA | TRBJ1-1 | TRBV7-9 | CASSSPGDMNTEAFF | TGTGCCAGCAGCAGCCCAGGGGACATGAACACTGAAGCTTTCTTT
many | NA | TRBJ2-3 | TRBV20-1 | CSASSTNGLGHAVDTQYF | TGCAGTGCTTCGTCAACCAATGGGCTGGGCCACGCGGTAGATACGCAGTATTTT
few | NA | TRBJ2-3 | TRBV7-9 | CASSFYETTSTDTQYF | TGTGCCAGCAGCTTCTACGAGACTACTAGCACAGATACGCAGTATTTT
many | NA | TRBJ2-2 | TRBV5-1 | CASSPNRAPGELFF | TGCGCCAGCAGCCCGAACAGGGCTCCCGGGGAGCTGTTTTTT
few | NA | TRBJ2-2 | TRBV20-1 | CSAREGVGTGELFF | TGCAGTGCTAGAGAGGGGGTAGGGACCGGGGAGCTGTTTTTT
NA | NA | TRBJ2-1 | TRBV28 | CASGPGRRHNEQFF | TGTGCCAGCGGCCCCGGGCGACGGCACAATGAGCAGTTCTTC
few | NA | TRBJ1-2 | TRBV7-9 | CASSPWTESYGYTF | TGTGCCAGCAGCCCATGGACGGAATCCTATGGCTACACCTTC
many | TRBD2 | TRBJ2-3 | TRBV7-3 | CASSVSGGASDTQYF | TGTGCCAGCAGCGTAAGCGGGGGGGCTTCAGATACGCAGTATTTT
NA | NA | TRBJ1-1 | TRBV4-3 | CASSQDLGTAWGAFF | TGCGCCAGCAGCCAAGATCTTGGAACAGCTTGGGGGGCTTTCTTT
many | NA | TRBJ2-6 | TRBV7-9 | CASSFAGANVLTF | TGTGCCAGCAGCTTCGCCGGGGCCAACGTCCTGACTTTC
many | NA | TRBJ2-1 | TRBV27 | CASSLSVEWGGSYNEQFF | TGTGCCAGCAGTTTATCGGTTGAGTGGGGTGGATCCTACAATGAGCAGTTCTTC
NA | TRBD1 | TRBJ1-1 | TRBV7-2 | CASSLRTQGAEAFF | TGTGCCAGCAGCTTACGGACACAGGGGGCTGAAGCTTTCTTT
few | TRBD1 | TRBJ1-1 | TRBV27 | CASSSGTGQTEAFF | TGTGCCAGCAGTTCCGGGACAGGGCAAACTGAAGCTTTCTTT
NA | NA | TRBJ2-1 | TRBV6-5 | CASSYATGLGEQFF | TGTGCCAGCAGTTACGCGACGGGGCTGGGTGAGCAGTTCTTC
many | TRBD2 | TRBJ2-1 | TRBV12-3/TRBV12-4 | CASRTSGLASRNEQFF | TGTGCCAGCAGGACCTCAGGACTAGCTTCCAGGAATGAGCAGTTCTTC